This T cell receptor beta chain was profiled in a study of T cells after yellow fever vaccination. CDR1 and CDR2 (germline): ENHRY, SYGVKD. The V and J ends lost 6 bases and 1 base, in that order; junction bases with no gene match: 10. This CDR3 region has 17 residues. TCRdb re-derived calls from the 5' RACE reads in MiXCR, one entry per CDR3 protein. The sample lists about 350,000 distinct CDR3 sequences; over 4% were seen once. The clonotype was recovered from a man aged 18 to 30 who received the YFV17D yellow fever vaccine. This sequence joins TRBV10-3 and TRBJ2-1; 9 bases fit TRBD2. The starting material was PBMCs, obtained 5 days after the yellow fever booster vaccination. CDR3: CAIRGSRGGGSYNEQFF. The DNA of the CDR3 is TGTGCCATCAGAGGTTCGCGGGGGGGAGGTTCCTACAATGAGCAGTTCTTC.